The rows below give T cell receptor beta chains drawn from one sample of a study of vaccination and CD4 T cells after COVID-19. These TCRs' antigens remain unknown. TCRdb redid the calling of the PCR reads with MiXCR, one entry per CDR3 protein. The sample lists thousands of distinct CDR3 sequences; roughly 60% were seen once. The sample in question was cultured CD4+ T cells from blood, obtained after SARS-CoV-2 vaccination. These receptors were taken from a human donor with COVID-19. Each CDR3 is given with its conserved first and last residue. Each record gives: clone size, J gene, V gene, D gene, CDR3 protein, CDR3 DNA. A D gene is named only where the DNA matches it firmly. Not all rows give a size; the values are once, few, many and, for expanded clones, a class.

>few|TRBJ1-1|TRBV30|.
CAWSHLMETVNTEAFF
TGTGCCTGGAGTCACCTTATGGAGACAGTGAACACTGAAGCTTTCTTT
>.|TRBJ1-2|TRBV6-1|.
CASSVRRGETGYTF
TGTGCCAGCAGTGTCCGAAGAGGGGAAACGGGCTACACCTTC
>.|TRBJ1-5|TRBV7-9|TRBD1
CASSLGDREHQPQHF
TGTGCCAGCAGCTTAGGCGACAGGGAACATCAGCCCCAGCATTTT
>.|TRBJ1-2|TRBV5-1|TRBD1
CASSLDGQGASGYTF
TGCGCCAGCAGCTTGGATGGGCAGGGGGCATCTGGCTACACCTTC
>.|TRBJ2-1|TRBV19|TRBD1
CASHPGQGPNEQFF
TGTGCCAGCCACCCGGGACAGGGGCCCAATGAGCAGTTCTTC
>few|TRBJ2-5|TRBV7-2|TRBD1
CASSLAPGDRGTETQYF
TGTGCCAGCAGCTTAGCGCCCGGTGACAGGGGGACGGAGACCCAGTACTTC
>.|TRBJ1-5|TRBV20-1|.
CSAREGGAGRDQPQHF
TGCAGTGCTAGAGAGGGAGGGGCAGGCCGGGATCAGCCCCAGCATTTT
>.|TRBJ1-1|TRBV2|.
CASRVKRNTEAFF
TGTGCCAGCAGGGTCAAGAGAAACACTGAAGCTTTCTTT
>.|TRBJ2-3|TRBV6-1|.
CASSPPWGTDTQYF
TGTGCCAGCAGTCCCCCGTGGGGCACAGATACGCAGTATTTT
>.|TRBJ1-5|TRBV6-1|.
CAIGPQGTNSNQPQHF
TGTGCCATCGGGCCTCAGGGAACGAATAGCAATCAGCCCCAGCATTTT
>.|TRBJ1-2|TRBV7-2|.
CASSEGRARGGYTF
TGTGCCAGCAGCGAAGGGCGCGCCCGGGGAGGCTACACCTTC
>.|TRBJ2-1|TRBV7-8|TRBD1
CASSRTGQSSYNEQFF
TGTGCCAGCAGCCGGACAGGGCAGAGCTCCTACAATGAGCAGTTCTTC
>.|TRBJ2-3|TRBV20-1|TRBD1
CSARDPRQGPDTQYF
TGCAGTGCTAGAGACCCCCGACAGGGCCCAGATACGCAGTATTTT
>.|TRBJ1-1|TRBV2|TRBD1
CASSESGGSTEAFF
TGTGCCAGCAGTGAATCAGGGGGGTCCACTGAAGCTTTCTTT
>.|TRBJ2-2|TRBV20-1|.
CSVPYGDWTGELFF
TGCAGTGTCCCCTACGGGGATTGGACCGGGGAGCTGTTTTTT
>few|TRBJ1-5|TRBV28|.
CASGQPQPQHF
TGTGCCAGCGGACAGCCTCAGCCCCAGCATTTT
>.|TRBJ1-1|TRBV7-3|.
CASSRRLNTEAFF
TGTGCCAGCAGCCGCCGGCTGAACACTGAAGCTTTCTTT
>.|TRBJ1-2|TRBV24-1|TRBD1
CATSSGTADRRGYTF
TGTGCCACCAGTTCTGGGACAGCGGATAGGCGGGGCTACACCTTC
>.|TRBJ2-7|TRBV27|.
CASSLTRAGDEQYF
TGTGCCAGCAGTTTAACCAGGGCAGGGGACGAGCAGTACTTC
>.|TRBJ2-7|TRBV20-1|.
CSARGPLNPYEQYF
TGCAGTGCTAGAGGACCATTAAACCCCTACGAGCAGTACTTC
>once|TRBJ2-7|TRBV6-2/TRBV6-3|TRBD1
CASTLQGSSYEQYF
TGTGCCAGCACCCTACAGGGGAGCTCCTACGAGCAGTACTTC
>few|TRBJ2-7|TRBV20-1|TRBD1
CSADQGGQGPYEQYF
TGCAGTGCGGACCAGGGGGGACAGGGCCCCTACGAGCAGTACTTC
>.|TRBJ2-5|TRBV11-2|.
CASSLDRRDGETQYF
TGTGCCAGCAGCTTAGATCGCAGGGATGGAGAGACCCAGTACTTC
>.|TRBJ2-5|TRBV7-9|.
CASSRFQGTLQETQYF
TGTGCCAGCAGCAGATTTCAGGGGACCCTCCAAGAGACCCAGTACTTC
>.|TRBJ2-5|TRBV12-3/TRBV12-4|.
CASRRLGGEETQYF
TGTGCCAGCAGACGACTTGGCGGGGAGGAGACCCAGTACTTC
>.|TRBJ1-2|TRBV5-8|.
CASSPTHFPGYTF
TGTGCCAGCAGCCCCACCCACTTTCCTGGCTACACCTTC
>.|TRBJ1-1|TRBV12-3/TRBV12-4|.
CASARNWAFF
TGTGCCAGCGCCCGAAACTGGGCTTTCTTT
>.|TRBJ1-2|TRBV15|.
CATSRSPGDGYTF
TGTGCCACCAGCAGATCCCCCGGGGATGGCTACACCTTC
>.|TRBJ2-3|TRBV2|.
CASSKEGGSTDTQYF
TGTGCCAGCTCTAAGGAGGGGGGCAGTACAGATACGCAGTATTTT
>.|TRBJ2-5|TRBV6-1|.
CASRDPGKQETQYF
TGTGCCAGCAGAGACCCGGGGAAACAAGAGACCCAGTACTTC
>.|TRBJ1-1|TRBV2|.
CASSPWKNTEAFF
TGTGCCAGCAGCCCATGGAAGAACACTGAAGCTTTCTTT
>.|TRBJ2-2|TRBV4-1|.
CASSSNTGELFF
TGCGCCAGCAGCTCGAACACCGGGGAGCTGTTTTTT
>.|TRBJ1-5|TRBV20-1|TRBD1
CIRTGDYQPQHF
TGCATTAGGACAGGGGATTATCAGCCCCAGCATTTT